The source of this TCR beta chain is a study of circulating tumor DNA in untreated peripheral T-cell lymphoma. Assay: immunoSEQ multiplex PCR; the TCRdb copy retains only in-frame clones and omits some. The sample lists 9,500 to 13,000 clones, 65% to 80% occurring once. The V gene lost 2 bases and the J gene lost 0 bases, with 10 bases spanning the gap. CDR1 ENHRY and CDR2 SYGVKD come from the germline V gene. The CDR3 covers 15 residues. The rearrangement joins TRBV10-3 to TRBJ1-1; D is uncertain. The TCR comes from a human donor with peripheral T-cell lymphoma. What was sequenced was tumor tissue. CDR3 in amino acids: CAISEEVGMNTEAFF. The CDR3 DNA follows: TGTGCCATCAGTGAGGAGGTAGGGATGAACACTGAAGCTTTCTTT.